This T cell receptor beta chain stems from a study of blood T cell repertoires in COVID-19. Looking at the study overall: The origin of the acute and convalescent COVID-19 samples was the United States, Italy and Spain. Nucleic acid was either cDNA or gDNA, and it came from T cells, B-cell-depleted T cells, or PBMCs.

Sequencing was performed with immunoSEQ multiplex PCR; in TCRdb, only in-frame clones are kept and a portion is missing. Among 330,000 or so clones listed, around nine tenths were seen once. Germline lookup yields CDR1 SQVTM and CDR2 ANQGSEA. CDR3 size: 13 residues. Deletions cut 6 bases from V and 7 bases from J, with 16 bases between. Cohorts were based on clinical histories the participants reported. The J gene is TRBJ1-5, the V gene TRBV29-1; no clear D gene. This receptor was identified in a woman aged 30 to 39 who had been exposed to COVID-19. Sequencing was carried out using PBMCs or T cells enriched from blood (not recorded which). The CDR3 protein is CSVAPGIGQPQHF. CDR3 nucleotide sequence: TGCAGCGTGGCCCCGGGGATAGGCCAGCCCCAGCATTTT.